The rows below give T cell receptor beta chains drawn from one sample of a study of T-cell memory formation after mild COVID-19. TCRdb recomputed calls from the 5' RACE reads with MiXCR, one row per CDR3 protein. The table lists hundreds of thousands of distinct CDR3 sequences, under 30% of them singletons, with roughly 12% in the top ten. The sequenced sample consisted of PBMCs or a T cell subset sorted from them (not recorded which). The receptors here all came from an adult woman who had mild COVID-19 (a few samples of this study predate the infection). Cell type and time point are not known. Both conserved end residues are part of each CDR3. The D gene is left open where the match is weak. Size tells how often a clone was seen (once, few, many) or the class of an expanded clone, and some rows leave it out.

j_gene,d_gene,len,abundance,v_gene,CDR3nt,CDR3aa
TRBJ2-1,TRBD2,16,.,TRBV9,TGTGCCAGCAGCCCGGCTTCCGGGGGGGTCTACAATGAGCAGTTCTTC,CASSPASGGVYNEQFF
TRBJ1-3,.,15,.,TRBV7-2,TGTGCCAGCAGCCCAGACTGGAGGGGAGGAAACACCATATATTTT,CASSPDWRGGNTIYF
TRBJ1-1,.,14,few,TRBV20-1,TGCAGTGTCGCCGTAGGGACGGCTAACACTGAAGCTTTCTTT,CSVAVGTANTEAFF
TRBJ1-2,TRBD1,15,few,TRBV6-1,TGTGCCAGCAGTCGACGTGACAGGGCTAACTATGGCTACACCTTC,CASSRRDRANYGYTF
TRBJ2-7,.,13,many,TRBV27,TGTGCCAGCAGCTCCGGGGTCTCCTACGAGCAGTACTTC,CASSSGVSYEQYF
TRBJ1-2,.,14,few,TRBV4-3,TGCGCCAGCAGCCAAGAAACCTCGCCGGGGGGCTACACCTTC,CASSQETSPGGYTF
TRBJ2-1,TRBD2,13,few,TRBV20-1,TGCAGTGCTACCGGGAGGGCCTACAATGAGCAGTTCTTC,CSATGRAYNEQFF
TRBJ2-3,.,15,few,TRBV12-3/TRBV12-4,TGTGCCAGCAGTTCCCTAATCCAATCGGTAGATACGCAGTATTTT,CASSSLIQSVDTQYF
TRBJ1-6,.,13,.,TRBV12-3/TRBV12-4,TGTGCCAGCACCACTGCAGGTTATTCACCCCTCCACTTT,CASTTAGYSPLHF
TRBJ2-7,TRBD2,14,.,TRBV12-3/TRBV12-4,TGTGCCAGCAGTCGTCTAGCGGGAGCCTACGAGCAGTACTTC,CASSRLAGAYEQYF
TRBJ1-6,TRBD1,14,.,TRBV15,TGTGCCACCAGCAGAGTCAGGGGGCACTCACCCCTCCACTTT,CATSRVRGHSPLHF
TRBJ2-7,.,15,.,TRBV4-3,TGCGCCAGCAGCCAGAACCGGGACTTTCCCTACGAGCAGTACTTC,CASSQNRDFPYEQYF
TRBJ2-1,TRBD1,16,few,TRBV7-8,TGTGCCAGCAGCTTAGGAACAGGGGGGATCAGGAATGAGCAGTTCTTC,CASSLGTGGIRNEQFF
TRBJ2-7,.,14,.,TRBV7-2,TGTGCCAGCAGCTTATCGACGAACTCCTACGAGCAGTACTTC,CASSLSTNSYEQYF
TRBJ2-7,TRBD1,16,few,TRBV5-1,TGCGCCAGCAGCTTGAGGTCCCCCGACAGGGGGCTCGAGCAGTACTTC,CASSLRSPDRGLEQYF
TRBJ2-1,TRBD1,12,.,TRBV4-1,TGCGCCAGCAGCGGACAGGGAAATGAGCAGTTCTTC,CASSGQGNEQFF
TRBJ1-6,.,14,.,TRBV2,TGTGCCAGCAGTGATGAGAAAACCGGTCCACCCCTCCACTTT,CASSDEKTGPPLHF
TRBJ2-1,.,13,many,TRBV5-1,TGCGCCAGCAGCTCAGGGGGGAGTCGTGAGCAGTTCTTC,CASSSGGSREQFF
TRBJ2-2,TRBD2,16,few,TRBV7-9,TGTGCCAGCAGCTCGACTAGCGGGAGAAAAACCGGGGAGCTGTTTTTT,CASSSTSGRKTGELFF
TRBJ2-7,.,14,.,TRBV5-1,TGCGCCAGCAGCCCAGTCGGGGGCTCCTACGAGCAGTACTTC,CASSPVGGSYEQYF
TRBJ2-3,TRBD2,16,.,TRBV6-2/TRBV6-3,TGTGCCAGCAGTTGGACTAGCGGGAGGGCATCAGATACGCAGTATTTT,CASSWTSGRASDTQYF
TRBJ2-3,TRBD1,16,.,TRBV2,TGTGCCAGCAGTAAAGAGGGACAGGTTGGCACAGATACGCAGTATTTT,CASSKEGQVGTDTQYF
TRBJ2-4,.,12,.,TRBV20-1,TGCAGTGCTAGAGTTGCCCAGACCCTTCAGTACTTC,CSARVAQTLQYF
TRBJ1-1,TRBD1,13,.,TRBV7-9,TGTGCCAGCAGCTTGCTTGGACAGGGTGAAGCTTTCTTT,CASSLLGQGEAFF
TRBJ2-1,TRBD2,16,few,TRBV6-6,TGTGCCAGCAGTTACTCGTGGGAGGGAATGAATAATGAGCAGTTCTTC,CASSYSWEGMNNEQFF
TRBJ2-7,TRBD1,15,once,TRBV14,TGTGCCAGCAGCCAACGACAGGGGGTCGGCTACGAGCAGTACTTC,CASSQRQGVGYEQYF
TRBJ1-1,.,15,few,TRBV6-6,TGTGCCAGCAGCCTCCCCAGAGATATGAACACTGAAGCTTTCTTT,CASSLPRDMNTEAFF
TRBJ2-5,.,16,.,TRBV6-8,TGTGCCAGCAGTTACCAGCAACGGAGGGTTGGAAAGACCCAGTACTTC,CASSYQQRRVGKTQYF
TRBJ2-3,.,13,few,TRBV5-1,TGCGCCAGCAGCCCGGACAGCTCAGATACGCAGTATTTT,CASSPDSSDTQYF
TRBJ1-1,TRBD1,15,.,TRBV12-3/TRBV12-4,TGTGCCAGCAGTTTATCAGGGGGAGAGAACACTGAAGCTTTCTTT,CASSLSGGENTEAFF